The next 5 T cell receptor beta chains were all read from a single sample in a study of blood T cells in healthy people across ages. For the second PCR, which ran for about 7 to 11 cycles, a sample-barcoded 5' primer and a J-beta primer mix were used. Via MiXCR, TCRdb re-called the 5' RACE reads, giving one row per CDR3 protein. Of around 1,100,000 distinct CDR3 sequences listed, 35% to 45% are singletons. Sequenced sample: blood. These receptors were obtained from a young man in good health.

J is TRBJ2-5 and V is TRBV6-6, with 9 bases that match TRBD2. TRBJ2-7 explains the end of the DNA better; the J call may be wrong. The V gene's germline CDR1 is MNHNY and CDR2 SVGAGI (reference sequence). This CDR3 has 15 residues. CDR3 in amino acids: CASRESTSGGGEQYF. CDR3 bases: TGTGCCAGCAGAGAGTCGACTAGCGGCGGTGGCGAGCAGTACTTC.

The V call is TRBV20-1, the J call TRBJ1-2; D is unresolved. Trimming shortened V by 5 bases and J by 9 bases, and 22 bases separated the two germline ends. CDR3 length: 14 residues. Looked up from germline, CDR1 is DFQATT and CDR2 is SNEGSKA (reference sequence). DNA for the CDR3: TGCAGTGCTGGCGTCAACAGTCTCCCGGGAAGCTACACCTTC. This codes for CSAGVNSLPGSYTF.

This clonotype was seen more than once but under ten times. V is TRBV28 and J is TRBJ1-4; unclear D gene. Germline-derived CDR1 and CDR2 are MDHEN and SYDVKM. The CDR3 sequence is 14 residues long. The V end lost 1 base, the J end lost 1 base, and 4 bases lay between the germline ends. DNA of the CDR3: TGTGCCAGCAGTTTATCTTTAACTAATGAAAAACTGTTTTTT. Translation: CASSLSLTNEKLFF.

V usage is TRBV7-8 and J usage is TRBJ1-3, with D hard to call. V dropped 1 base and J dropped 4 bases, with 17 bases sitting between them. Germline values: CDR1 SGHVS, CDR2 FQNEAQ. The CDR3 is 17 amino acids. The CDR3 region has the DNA TGTGCCAGCAGCTTAGAATTTGTAACAGACTCCGGAAACACCATATATTTT. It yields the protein CASSLEFVTDSGNTIYF.

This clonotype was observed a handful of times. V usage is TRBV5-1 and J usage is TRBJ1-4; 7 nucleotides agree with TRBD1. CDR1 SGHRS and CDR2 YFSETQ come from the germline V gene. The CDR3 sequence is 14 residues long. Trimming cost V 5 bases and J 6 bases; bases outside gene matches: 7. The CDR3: CASSDRVNHEKLFF. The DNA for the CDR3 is TGCGCCAGCAGTGACAGGGTGAATCATGAAAAACTGTTTTTT.